A single sample gave rise to the 18 T cell receptor beta chains below, sequenced in a study of cytomegalovirus exposure and HLA in healthy donors. The PCR contained 60 Vbeta and 13 Jbeta primers. Some clones are missing from TCRdb's copy, which holds only in-frame ones; the method was immunoSEQ multiplex PCR. In the table there are approximately 140,000 clones, approximately 80% of which are singletons. The sequenced sample consisted of PBMCs. Receptors were obtained from a woman between 40 and 55 years old in good health and CMV-seropositive.

The chain employs TRBV9 and TRBJ2-4; D might be TRBD2 (7 bases). The V gene lost 4 bases and the J gene lost 1 base, with 18 bases spanning the gap. Germline V gene sequence: CDR1 SGDLS, CDR2 YYNGEE. The CDR3 length is 17 residues. Here the CDR3 reads CASSPQGGGAAKNIQYF. Written as DNA, the CDR3 is TGTGCCAGCAGCCCCCAGGGCGGGGGCGCGGCCAAAAACATTCAGTACTTC.

V and J are TRBV7-3 and TRBJ1-1; no definite D call. The V end lost 3 bases, the J end lost 8 bases, and 13 bases lay between the germline ends. CDR1 and CDR2 from the germline V gene are SGHTA and FQGTGA. The CDR3 is made up of 13 amino acids. The CDR3 is CASSLEGAQEAFF. The DNA for the CDR3 is TGTGCCAGCAGCTTGGAGGGAGCACAGGAAGCTTTCTTT.

The chain uses TRBV11-2 and TRBJ2-5, with 14 bases lining up with TRBD2. After removal of 4 bases from V and 1 base from J, the junction contained 11 bases not matched to a gene. The CDR3 covers 19 residues. CDR1 and CDR2 (germline): SGHAT, FQNNGV. The CDR3 sequence: CASSSGGLAGEGIQETQYF. Written as DNA, the CDR3 is TGTGCCAGCAGCTCCGGGGGACTAGCGGGAGAAGGGATCCAAGAGACCCAGTACTTC.

The chain uses TRBV7-3 and TRBJ2-7; tentatively, D is TRBD2 (5 bases). With 1 base removed from V and 7 bases from J, the gap between germline ends came to 8 bases. The CDR3 runs to 12 residues. The V gene's germline CDR1 is SGHTA and CDR2 FQGTGA. For the CDR3, the DNA is TGTGCCAGCAGCTTAAGGAGGATGGAGCAGTACTTC. This translates into CASSLRRMEQYF.

The CDR3 is CASSYPISEREGTDTQYF. In DNA, the CDR3 is TGTGCCAGCAGTTACCCGATAAGTGAGCGGGAGGGGACAGATACGCAGTATTTT. V usage is TRBV28 and J usage is TRBJ2-3, with TRBD2 matching over 10 bases. The V segment lost 4 bases and the J segment 3 bases; nucleotides outside the gene matches: 13. The CDR3 has 18 residues. Germline V gives CDR1 MDHEN, CDR2 SYDVKM.

This clone was seen a few times. The chain links TRBV7-2 to TRBJ2-5; 7 bases fit TRBD1. The ends lost 5 bases at V and 0 bases at J; junction bases unmatched: 9. This CDR3 has 16 amino acids. CDR1 and CDR2 (germline): SGHTA, FQGNSA. In nucleotides, the CDR3 is TGTGCCAGCAGCGCACAGGGGCTACTGTACCAAGAGACCCAGTACTTC. The encoded protein is CASSAQGLLYQETQYF. The full variable domain, in which reference TRBV7-2 and TRBJ2-5 provide the parts outside the CDR3, is GAGVSQSPSNKVTEKGKDVELRCDPISGHTALYWYRQSLGQGLEFLIYFQGNSAPDKSGLPSDRFSAERTGGSVSTLTIQRTQQEDSAVYLCASSAQGLLYQETQYFGPGTRLLVL.

The chain is built from TRBV10-3 and TRBJ1-6; 8 bases agree with TRBD1. J gave up 7 bases and V 2 bases, and 7 bases lay outside the gene matches. Per the germline V gene, CDR1 is ENHRY and CDR2 is SYGVKD. The CDR3 loop spans 16 amino acids. CDR3 coding DNA: TGTGCCATCAGTGAGCCTCAGGGGGCGCGGAATTCACCCCTCCACTTT. Translated, it gives CAISEPQGARNSPLHF.

This clone turned up a few times. The chain joins TRBV27 to TRBJ2-6; 13 bases map to TRBD2. V was clipped by 4 bases and J by 0 bases; unmatched bases: 3. The CDR3 covers 18 residues. Germline V gene data show CDR1 as MNHEY and CDR2 as SMNVEV (reference sequence). CDR3 coding DNA: TGTGCCAGCAGTTGGCGGACTAGCGGGAGCTCTGGGGCCAACGTCCTGACTTTC. It translates to CASSWRTSGSSGANVLTF.

The gene calls are TRBV7-6 and TRBJ1-3; D is unclear. The germline CDR1 and CDR2 sequences are SGHVS and FNYEAQ. The V end lost 0 bases, the J end lost 3 bases, and 6 bases lay between the germline ends. The CDR3 spans 14 residues. The CDR3 region is CASSLASRGNTIYF. CDR3 nucleotide sequence: TGTGCCAGCAGCTTAGCGAGCCGTGGAAACACCATATATTTT.

This chain joins TRBV6-4 and TRBJ1-1, with TRBD1 identical over 7 bases. CDR1 and CDR2 (germline): MRHNA, SNTAGT. V shed 0 bases and J 7 bases; nucleotides not matched to a gene: 2. The CDR3 covers 13 residues. This chain's CDR3 is CASSDSDRNEAFF. The CDR3 nucleotides read TGTGCCAGCAGTGACTCGGACAGGAATGAAGCTTTCTTT.

The chain is built from TRBV11-3 and TRBJ2-3; D might be TRBD2 (5 bases). The CDR3 is made up of 15 amino acids. Germline CDR1 and CDR2: SGHNT and YENEEA. The V and J ends lost 2 bases and 6 bases respectively, with 15 bases between them. In DNA form, the CDR3 reads TGTGCCAGCAGCTTAAGAAGCGGAGCAAGGGATACGCAGTATTTT. Translated, it gives CASSLRSGARDTQYF.

The V and J genes are TRBV5-5 and TRBJ2-7, with D hard to call. The length of the CDR3 is 13 residues. V lost 2 bases to trimming and J lost 2 bases, with 8 bases between them. CDR1 is SGHKS and CDR2 is YYEKEE in the germline V gene (reference sequence). The CDR3 protein is CASSFTPTYEQYF. CDR3 nucleotides: TGTGCCAGCAGCTTTACACCGACCTACGAGCAGTACTTC.

This chain joins TRBV5-4 and TRBJ1-2; 10 positions match TRBD1. The germline CDR1 and CDR2 sequences are SGHNT and YYREEE (reference sequence). V lost 3 bases, J lost 5 bases, and 1 base stayed unmatched. This CDR3 is built from 13 residues. In DNA form, the CDR3 reads TGTGCCAGCAGCTCGGGACAGGGGTATGGCTACACCTTC. This sequence encodes CASSSGQGYGYTF.

The chain joins TRBV6-1 to TRBJ1-2, with 8 bases lining up with TRBD1. J was trimmed by 4 bases and V by 7 bases; bases with no gene match: 5. Germline V gene data show CDR1 as MNHNS and CDR2 as SASEGT. The length of the CDR3 is 13 residues. The CDR3 nucleotides are TGTGCCAGCAAAGGACAGGGAGTCTATGGCTACACCTTC. It yields the protein CASKGQGVYGYTF.

The chain couples TRBV5-6 to TRBJ1-6; D not resolved. Trimming left V 5 bases short and J 8 bases short, with 26 bases between. CDR3 length equals 18 residues. Germline values: CDR1 SGHDT, CDR2 YYEEEE. Written as DNA, the CDR3 is TGTGCCAGCAGTCCCGGAGCCACCCGGGGAATAGTACATTCACCCCTCCACTTT. It translates to CASSPGATRGIVHSPLHF.

The chain employs TRBV18 and TRBJ2-7, with 10 bases that match TRBD2. The CDR3 contains 19 residues. The germline V gene has CDR1 KGHSH and CDR2 LQKENI. Trimming cost V 2 bases and J 0 bases; bases outside gene matches: 13. The CDR3 sequence is CASSPTAGSTSGASYEQYF. As DNA, the CDR3 is TGTGCCAGCTCACCAACTGCCGGATCTACTAGCGGGGCCTCCTACGAGCAGTACTTC.

This clone was seen only a few times. The genes are TRBV28 and TRBJ1-1; possibly TRBD1 for D (5 bases). Trimming pared 4 bases from V and 1 base from J, leaving 10 bases between. CDR1 is MDHEN and CDR2 is SYDVKM in the germline V gene. The CDR3 loop spans 14 amino acids. The CDR3, as DNA: TGTGCCAGCAGTTCGGGACTGCCGAACACTGAAGCTTTCTTT. It yields the protein CASSSGLPNTEAFF.

The rearrangement links TRBV30 to TRBJ2-3; the match to TRBD2 covers 12 bases. CDR1 and CDR2 from the germline V gene are GTSNPN and SVGIG (reference sequence). The trim removed 5 bases at V and 2 bases at J, leaving 2 bases unmatched. The CDR3 totals 14 residues. The CDR3 loop is CAWGLAGFTDTQYF. The CDR3 nucleotides are TGTGCCTGGGGACTAGCGGGGTTCACAGATACGCAGTATTTT.